A single T cell receptor beta chain is shown here with its context. This table comes from immunoSEQ multiplex PCR, and its TCRdb copy is limited to in-frame clones, with some not included. The sample lists roughly 200,000 clones, over 80% seen once, with around 1.9% in the top ten. The sample comes from a study of control samples from healthy donors and cancer patients. The CDR3 consists of 11 residues. CDR1 is SQVTM and CDR2 is ANQGSEA in the germline V gene. V gave up 6 bases and J gave up 4 bases, with 8 bases separating them. The sequencing input was blood. The TCR originated in a man between 25 and 39 years old in good health. The chain couples TRBV29-1 to TRBJ2-3, with D unclear. The CDR3 loop is CSVELADTQYF. CDR3 in DNA: TGCAGCGTCGAGCTGGCAGATACGCAGTATTTT.